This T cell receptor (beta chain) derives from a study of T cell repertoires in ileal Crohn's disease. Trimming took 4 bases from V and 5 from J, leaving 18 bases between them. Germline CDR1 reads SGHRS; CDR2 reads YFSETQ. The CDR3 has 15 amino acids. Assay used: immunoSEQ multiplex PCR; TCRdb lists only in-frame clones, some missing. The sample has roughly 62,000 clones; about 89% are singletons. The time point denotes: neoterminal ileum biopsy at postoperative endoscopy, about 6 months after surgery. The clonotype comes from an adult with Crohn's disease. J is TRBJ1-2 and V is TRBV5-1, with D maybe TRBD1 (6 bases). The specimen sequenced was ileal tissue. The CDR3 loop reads CASSPTPGDIYGYTF. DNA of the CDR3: TGCGCCAGCAGCCCCACCCCAGGGGATATTTATGGCTACACCTTC.